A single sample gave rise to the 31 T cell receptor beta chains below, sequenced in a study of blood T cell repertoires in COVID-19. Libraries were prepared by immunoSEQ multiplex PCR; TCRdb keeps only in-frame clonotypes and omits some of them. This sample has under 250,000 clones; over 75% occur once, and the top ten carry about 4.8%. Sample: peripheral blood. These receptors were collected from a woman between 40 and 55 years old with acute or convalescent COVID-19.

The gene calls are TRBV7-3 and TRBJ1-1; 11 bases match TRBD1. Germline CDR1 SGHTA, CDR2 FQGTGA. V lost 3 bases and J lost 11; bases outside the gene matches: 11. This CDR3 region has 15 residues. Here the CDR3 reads CASSFQGTGGGPAFF. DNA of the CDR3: TGTGCCAGCAGCTTCCAGGGGACAGGGGGTGGTCCGGCTTTCTTT.

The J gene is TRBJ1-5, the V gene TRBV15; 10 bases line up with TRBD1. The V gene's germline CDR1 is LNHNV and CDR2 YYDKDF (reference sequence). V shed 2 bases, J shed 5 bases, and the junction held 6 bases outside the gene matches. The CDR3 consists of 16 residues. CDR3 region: CATSRRDRGGYQPQHF. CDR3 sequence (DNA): TGTGCCACCAGCAGACGGGACAGGGGCGGGTATCAGCCCCAGCATTTT.

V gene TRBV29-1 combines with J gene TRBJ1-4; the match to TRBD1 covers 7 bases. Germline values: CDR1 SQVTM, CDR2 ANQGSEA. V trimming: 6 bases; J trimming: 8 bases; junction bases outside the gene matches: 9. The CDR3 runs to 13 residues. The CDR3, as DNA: TGCAGCGTCCGATACAGGGGAGAGGAAAAACTGTTTTTT. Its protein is CSVRYRGEEKLFF.

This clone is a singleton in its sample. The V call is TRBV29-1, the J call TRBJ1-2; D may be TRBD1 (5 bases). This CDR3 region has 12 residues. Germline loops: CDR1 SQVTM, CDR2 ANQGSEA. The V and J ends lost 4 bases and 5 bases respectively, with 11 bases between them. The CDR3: CSVVTDQYGYTF. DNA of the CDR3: TGCAGCGTTGTGACAGACCAATATGGCTACACCTTC.

The CDR3 loop reads CASRASGFQETQYF. The CDR3 nucleotides read TGTGCCAGCAGGGCATCCGGGTTCCAAGAGACCCAGTACTTC. V is TRBV2 and J is TRBJ2-5; D remains ambiguous. This CDR3 has 14 residues. Germline CDR1 and CDR2: SNHLY and FYNNEI. V lost 6 bases and J lost 1, with 12 bases in between.

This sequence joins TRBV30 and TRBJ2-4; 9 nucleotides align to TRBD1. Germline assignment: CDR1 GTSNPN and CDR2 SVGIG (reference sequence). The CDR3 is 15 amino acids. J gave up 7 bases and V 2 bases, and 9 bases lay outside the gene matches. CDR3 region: CAWSLIQGAGNIQYF. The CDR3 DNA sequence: TGTGCCTGGAGTTTAATACAGGGGGCCGGGAACATTCAGTACTTC. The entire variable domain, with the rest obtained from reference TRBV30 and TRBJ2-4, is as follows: SQTIHQWPATLVQPVGSPLSLECTVEGTSNPNLYWYRQAAGRGLQLLFYSVGIGQISSEVPQNLSASRPQDRQFILSSKKLLLSDSGFYLCAWSLIQGAGNIQYFGAGTRLSVL.

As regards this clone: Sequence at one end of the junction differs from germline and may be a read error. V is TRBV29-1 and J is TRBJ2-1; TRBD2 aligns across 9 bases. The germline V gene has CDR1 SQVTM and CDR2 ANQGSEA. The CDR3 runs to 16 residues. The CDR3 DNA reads TGCAGCGTCGAAGCACTTGAGCGGGGGGTATACAATGAGCAGTTCTTC. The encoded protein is CSVEALERGVYNEQFF.

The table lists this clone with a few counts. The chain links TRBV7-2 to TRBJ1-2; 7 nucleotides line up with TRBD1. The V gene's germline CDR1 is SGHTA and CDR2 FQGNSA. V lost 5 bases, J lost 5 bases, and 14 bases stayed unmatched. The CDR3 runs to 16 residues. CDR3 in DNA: TGTGCCAGCAGCCCCCAAACAGGGGTCCTTCAGTATGGCTACACCTTC. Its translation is CASSPQTGVLQYGYTF.

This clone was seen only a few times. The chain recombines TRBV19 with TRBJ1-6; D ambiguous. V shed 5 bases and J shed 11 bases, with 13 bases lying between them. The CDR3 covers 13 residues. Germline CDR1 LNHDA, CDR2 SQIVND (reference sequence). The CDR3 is CASSSHEVTPLHF. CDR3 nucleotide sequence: TGTGCCAGTAGTTCCCATGAGGTGACACCCCTCCACTTT.

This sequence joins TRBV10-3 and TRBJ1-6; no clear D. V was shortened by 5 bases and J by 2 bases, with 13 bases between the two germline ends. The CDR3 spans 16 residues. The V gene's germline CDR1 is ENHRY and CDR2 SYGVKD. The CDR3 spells CAISKRGIAYNSPLHF. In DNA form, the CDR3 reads TGTGCCATCAGTAAACGGGGAATTGCCTATAATTCACCCCTCCACTTT.

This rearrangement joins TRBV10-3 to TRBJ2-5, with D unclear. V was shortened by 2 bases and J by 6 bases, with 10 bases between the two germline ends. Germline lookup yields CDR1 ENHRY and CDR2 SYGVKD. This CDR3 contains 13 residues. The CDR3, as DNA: TGTGCCATCAGTGAGGTCGGAGATCAGACCCAGTACTTC. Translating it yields CAISEVGDQTQYF.

Here the CDR3 reads CASSLVGRDNSPLHF. In nucleotides, the CDR3 is TGTGCCAGCAGCTTAGTGGGCAGGGATAATTCACCCCTCCACTTT. The gene calls are TRBV7-2 and TRBJ1-6; a weak D match, TRBD1 (5 bases). CDR1 is SGHTA and CDR2 is FQGNSA in the germline V gene. V gave up 1 base and J gave up 5 bases, with 9 bases separating them. The CDR3 length is 15 residues.

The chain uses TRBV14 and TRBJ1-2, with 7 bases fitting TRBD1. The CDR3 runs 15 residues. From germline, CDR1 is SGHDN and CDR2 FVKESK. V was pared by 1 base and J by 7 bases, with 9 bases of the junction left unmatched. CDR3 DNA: TGTGCCAGCAGCCAAGCGATAGGGGGCGGAACTGGCTACACCTTC. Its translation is CASSQAIGGGTGYTF.

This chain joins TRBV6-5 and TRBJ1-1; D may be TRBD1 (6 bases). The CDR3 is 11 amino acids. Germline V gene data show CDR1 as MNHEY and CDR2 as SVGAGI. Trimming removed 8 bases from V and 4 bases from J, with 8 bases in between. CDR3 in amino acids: CASQGPTEAFF. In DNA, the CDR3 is TGTGCCAGCCAGGGGCCCACTGAAGCTTTCTTT.

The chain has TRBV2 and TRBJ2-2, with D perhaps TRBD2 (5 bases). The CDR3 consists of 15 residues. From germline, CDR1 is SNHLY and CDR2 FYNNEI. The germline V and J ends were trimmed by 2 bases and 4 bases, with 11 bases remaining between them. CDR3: CASSESLAPTGELFF. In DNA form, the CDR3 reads TGTGCCAGCAGTGAATCCCTAGCCCCCACCGGGGAGCTGTTTTTT.

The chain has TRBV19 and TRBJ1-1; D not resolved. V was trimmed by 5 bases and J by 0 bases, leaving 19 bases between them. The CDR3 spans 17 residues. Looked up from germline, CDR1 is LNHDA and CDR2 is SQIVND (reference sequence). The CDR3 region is CASSLYVVGELNTEAFF. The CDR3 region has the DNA TGTGCCAGTAGTCTTTATGTGGTTGGGGAGTTGAACACTGAAGCTTTCTTT. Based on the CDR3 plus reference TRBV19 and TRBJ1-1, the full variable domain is DGGITQSPKYLFRKEGQNVTLSCEQNLNHDAMYWYRQDPGQGLRLIYYSQIVNDFQKGDIAEGYSVSREKKESFPLTVTSAQKNPTAFYLCASSLYVVGELNTEAFFGQGTRLTVV.

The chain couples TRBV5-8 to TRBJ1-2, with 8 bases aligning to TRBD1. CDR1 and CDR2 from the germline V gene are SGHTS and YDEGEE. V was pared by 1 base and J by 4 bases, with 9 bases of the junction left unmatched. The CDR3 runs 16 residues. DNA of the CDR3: TGTGCCAGCAGCTTGCCAGGGACAGGAGGAACCTATGGCTACACCTTC. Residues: CASSLPGTGGTYGYTF.

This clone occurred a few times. The CDR3 reads CASRSSPGGNYGYTF. CDR3 DNA: TGTGCCAGCCGATCCTCGCCCGGGGGAAACTATGGCTACACCTTC. This rearrangement joins TRBV6-5 to TRBJ1-2; a possible D gene is TRBD1 (5 bases). V shed 8 bases and J shed 2 bases, with 18 bases lying between them. Germline V gene sequence: CDR1 MNHEY, CDR2 SVGAGI. This CDR3 contains 15 residues.

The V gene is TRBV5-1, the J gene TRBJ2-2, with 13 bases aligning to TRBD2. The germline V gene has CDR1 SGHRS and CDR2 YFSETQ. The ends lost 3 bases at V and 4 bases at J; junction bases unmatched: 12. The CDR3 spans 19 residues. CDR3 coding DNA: TGCGCCAGCAGCTCTGGGGCCACTAGCGGGGGGGCTCGCACCGGGGAGCTGTTTTTT. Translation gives CASSSGATSGGARTGELFF.

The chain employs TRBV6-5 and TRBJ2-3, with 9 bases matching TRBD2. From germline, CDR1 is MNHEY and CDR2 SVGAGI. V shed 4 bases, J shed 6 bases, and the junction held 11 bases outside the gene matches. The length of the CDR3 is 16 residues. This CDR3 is CASSSSGAGFTDTQYF. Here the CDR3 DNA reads TGTGCCAGCAGTTCTAGCGGGGCCGGCTTTACCGATACGCAGTATTTT.

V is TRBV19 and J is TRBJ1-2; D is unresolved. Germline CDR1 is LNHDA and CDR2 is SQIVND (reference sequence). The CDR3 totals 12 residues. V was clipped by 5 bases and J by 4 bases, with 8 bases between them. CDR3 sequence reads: CASSYPGYGYTF. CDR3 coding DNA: TGTGCCAGTAGTTATCCAGGCTATGGCTACACCTTC. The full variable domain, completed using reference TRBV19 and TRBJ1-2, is DGGITQSPKYLFRKEGQNVTLSCEQNLNHDAMYWYRQDPGQGLRLIYYSQIVNDFQKGDIAEGYSVSREKKESFPLTVTSAQKNPTAFYLCASSYPGYGYTFGSGTRLTVV.

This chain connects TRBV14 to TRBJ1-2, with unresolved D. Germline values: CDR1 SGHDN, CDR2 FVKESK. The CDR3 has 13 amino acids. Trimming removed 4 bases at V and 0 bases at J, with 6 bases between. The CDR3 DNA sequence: TGTGCCAGCAGCCGGGCTTCTAACTATGGCTACACCTTC. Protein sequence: CASSRASNYGYTF.

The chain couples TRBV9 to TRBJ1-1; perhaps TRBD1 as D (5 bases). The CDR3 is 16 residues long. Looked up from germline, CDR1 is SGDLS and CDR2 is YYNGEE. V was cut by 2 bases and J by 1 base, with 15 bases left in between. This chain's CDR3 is CASSVFQGSGNTEAFF. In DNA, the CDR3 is TGTGCCAGCAGCGTCTTTCAGGGATCAGGGAACACTGAAGCTTTCTTT.

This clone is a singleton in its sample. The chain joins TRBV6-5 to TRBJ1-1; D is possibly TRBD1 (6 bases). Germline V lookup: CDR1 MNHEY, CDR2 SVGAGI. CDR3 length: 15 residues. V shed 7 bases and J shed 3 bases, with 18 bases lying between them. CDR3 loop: CASIGRGARDTEAFF. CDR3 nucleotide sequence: TGTGCCAGCATCGGACGGGGGGCCAGGGACACTGAAGCTTTCTTT.

The chain's CDR3 is CATSDSVDEQFF. For the CDR3, the DNA is TGTGCCACCAGTGATTCGGTGGATGAGCAGTTCTTC. This chain links TRBV24-1 with TRBJ2-1; D gene ambiguous. The germline V gene has CDR1 KGHDR and CDR2 SFDVKD. The V end lost 2 bases, the J end lost 8 bases, and 6 bases lay between the germline ends. This CDR3 region has 12 residues.

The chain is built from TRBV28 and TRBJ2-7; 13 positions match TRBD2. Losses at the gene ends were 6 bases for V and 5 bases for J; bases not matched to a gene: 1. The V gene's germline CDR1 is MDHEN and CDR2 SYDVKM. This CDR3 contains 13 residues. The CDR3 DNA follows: TGTGCCAGCAGGACTAGCGGGGGGAACGAGCAGTACGTC. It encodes CASRTSGGNEQYV.

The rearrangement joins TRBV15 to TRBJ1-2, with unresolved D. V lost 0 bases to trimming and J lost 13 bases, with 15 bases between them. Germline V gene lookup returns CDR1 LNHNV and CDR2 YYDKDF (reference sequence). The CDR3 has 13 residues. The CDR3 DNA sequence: TGTGCCACCAGCAGAGATCCAGCGGATGTTTTCACCTTC. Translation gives CATSRDPADVFTF.

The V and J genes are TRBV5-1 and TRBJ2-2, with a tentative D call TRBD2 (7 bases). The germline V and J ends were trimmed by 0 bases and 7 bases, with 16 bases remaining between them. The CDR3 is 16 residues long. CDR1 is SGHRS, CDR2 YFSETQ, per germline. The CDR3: CASSLAYREGYGELFF. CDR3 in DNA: TGCGCCAGCAGCTTGGCCTACAGGGAGGGGTACGGGGAGCTGTTTTTT.

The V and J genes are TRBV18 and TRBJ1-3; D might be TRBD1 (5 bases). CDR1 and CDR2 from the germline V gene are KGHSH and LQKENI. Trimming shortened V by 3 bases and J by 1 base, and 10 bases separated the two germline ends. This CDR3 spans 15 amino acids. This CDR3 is CASSPQTGSGNTIYF. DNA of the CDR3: TGTGCCAGCTCACCGCAAACAGGTTCTGGAAACACCATATATTTT.

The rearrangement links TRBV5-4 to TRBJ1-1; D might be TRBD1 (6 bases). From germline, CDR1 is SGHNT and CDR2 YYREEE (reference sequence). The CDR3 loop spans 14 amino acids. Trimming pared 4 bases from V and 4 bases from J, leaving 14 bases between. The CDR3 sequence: CASSPPQGSTEAFF. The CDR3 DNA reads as TGTGCCAGCAGCCCGCCACAGGGTTCCACTGAAGCTTTCTTT. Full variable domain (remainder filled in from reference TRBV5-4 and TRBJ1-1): ETGVTQSPTHLIKTRGQQVTLRCSSQSGHNTVSWYQQALGQGPQFIFQYYREEENGRGNFPPRFSGLQFPNYSSELNVNALELDDSALYLCASSPPQGSTEAFFGQGTRLTVV.

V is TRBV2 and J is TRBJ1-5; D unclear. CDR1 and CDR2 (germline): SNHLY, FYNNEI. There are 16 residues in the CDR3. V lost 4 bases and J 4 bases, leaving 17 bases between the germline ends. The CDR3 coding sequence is TGTGCCAGCAGTGGCCTGTATCAGAAAAAAAATCAGCCCCAGCATTTT. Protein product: CASSGLYQKKNQPQHF.